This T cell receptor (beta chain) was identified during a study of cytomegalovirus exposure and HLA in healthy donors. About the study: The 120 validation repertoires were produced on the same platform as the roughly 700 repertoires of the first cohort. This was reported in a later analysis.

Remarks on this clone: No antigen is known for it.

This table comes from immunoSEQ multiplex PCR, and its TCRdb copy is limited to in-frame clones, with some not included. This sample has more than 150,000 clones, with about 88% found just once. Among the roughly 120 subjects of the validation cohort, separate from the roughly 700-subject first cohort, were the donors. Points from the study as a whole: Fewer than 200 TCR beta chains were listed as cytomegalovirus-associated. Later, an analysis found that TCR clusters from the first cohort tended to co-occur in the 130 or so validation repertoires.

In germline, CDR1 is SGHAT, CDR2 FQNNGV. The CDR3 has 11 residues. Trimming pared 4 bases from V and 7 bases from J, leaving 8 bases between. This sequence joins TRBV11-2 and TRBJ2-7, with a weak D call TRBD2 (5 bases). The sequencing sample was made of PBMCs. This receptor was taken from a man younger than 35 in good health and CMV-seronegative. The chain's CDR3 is CASSYGGEQYF. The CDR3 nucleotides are TGTGCCAGCAGCTACGGCGGGGAGCAGTACTTC.